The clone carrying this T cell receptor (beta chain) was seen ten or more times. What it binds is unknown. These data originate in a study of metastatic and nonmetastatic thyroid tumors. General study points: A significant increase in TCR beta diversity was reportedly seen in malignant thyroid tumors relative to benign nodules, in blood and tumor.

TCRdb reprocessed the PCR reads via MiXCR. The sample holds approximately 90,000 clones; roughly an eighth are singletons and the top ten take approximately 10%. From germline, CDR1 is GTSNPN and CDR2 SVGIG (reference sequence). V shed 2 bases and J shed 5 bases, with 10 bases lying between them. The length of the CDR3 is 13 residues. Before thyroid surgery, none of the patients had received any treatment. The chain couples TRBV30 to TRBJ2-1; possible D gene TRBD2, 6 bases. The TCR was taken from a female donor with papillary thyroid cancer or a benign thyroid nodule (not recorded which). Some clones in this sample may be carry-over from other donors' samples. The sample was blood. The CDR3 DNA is TGTGCCTGGAGTAGCGGGCTGGACAATGAGCAGTTCTTC. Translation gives CAWSSGLDNEQFF.